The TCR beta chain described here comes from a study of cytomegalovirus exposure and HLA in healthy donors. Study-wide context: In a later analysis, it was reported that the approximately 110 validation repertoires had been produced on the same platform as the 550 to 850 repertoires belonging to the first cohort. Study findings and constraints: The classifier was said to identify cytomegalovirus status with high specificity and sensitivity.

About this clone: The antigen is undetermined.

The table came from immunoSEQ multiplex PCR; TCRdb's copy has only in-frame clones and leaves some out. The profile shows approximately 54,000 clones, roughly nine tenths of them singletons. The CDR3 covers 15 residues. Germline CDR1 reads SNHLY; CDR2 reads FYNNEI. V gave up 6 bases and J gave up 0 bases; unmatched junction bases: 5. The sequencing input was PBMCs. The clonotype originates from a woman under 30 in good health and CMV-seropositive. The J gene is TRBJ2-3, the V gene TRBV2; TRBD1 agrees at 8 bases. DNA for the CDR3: TGTGCCAGCAGGGGCAGGGGGCTGAGCACAGATACGCAGTATTTT. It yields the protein CASRGRGLSTDTQYF.